Listed below are T cell receptor beta chains from one sample, sequenced in a study of blood T cell repertoires in COVID-19. Method: immunoSEQ multiplex PCR; TCRdb's copy keeps in-frame clones and lacks some. Of approximately 390,000 clones in the sample, about 83% are singletons; the top ten hold around 9.3%. The sequenced sample was PBMCs or T cells enriched from blood (not recorded which). The source of these receptors is a woman aged 45-65 years who had recovered from COVID-19. CDR3s include the opening cysteine and the closing phenylalanine or tryptophan. A D gene is named only where the DNA matches it firmly. Only part of the rows carry a size: once, few, many, or a class if the clone is expanded.

abundance,j_gene,v_gene,d_gene,CDR3aa,CDR3nt
once,TRBJ2-2,TRBV6-6,.,CASSPESTGTSTGELFF,TGTGCCAGCAGTCCCGAGTCGACTGGGACAAGCACCGGGGAGCTGTTTTTT
.,TRBJ1-2,TRBV2,.,CASSVETGLMGYTF,TGTGCCAGCAGTGTCGAAACAGGGCTTATGGGCTACACCTTC
.,TRBJ2-5,TRBV5-1,TRBD1,CASSSVQGAQETQYF,TGCGCCAGCAGTTCAGTTCAGGGGGCACAAGAGACCCAGTACTTC
.,TRBJ2-5,TRBV9,.,CASSVAGGQETQYF,TGTGCCAGCAGCGTAGCTGGCGGACAAGAGACCCAGTACTTC
.,TRBJ1-1,TRBV7-9,.,CASSLEAANTEAFF,TGTGCCAGCAGCTTAGAGGCGGCGAACACTGAAGCTTTCTTT
few,TRBJ2-7,TRBV3-1/TRBV3-2,TRBD1,CASSQATGDEQYF,TGTGCCAGCAGCCAAGCGACAGGGGACGAGCAGTACTTC
.,TRBJ2-7,TRBV4-2,.,CASSQAGREQYF,TGTGCCAGCAGCCAAGCAGGGCGCGAGCAGTACTTC
.,TRBJ2-7,TRBV2,.,CASSGSGRPYEQYF,TGTGCCAGCAGTGGTAGCGGTCGACCCTACGAGCAGTACTTC
.,TRBJ1-1,TRBV18,TRBD1,CASSPGTGNTEAFF,TGTGCCAGCTCACCAGGGACAGGGAACACTGAAGCTTTCTTT
.,TRBJ2-5,TRBV7-9,TRBD2,CASSPQGPGLAAAQYF,TGTGCCAGCAGCCCCCAAGGGCCGGGACTAGCGGCGGCCCAGTACTTC
.,TRBJ2-6,TRBV19,TRBD1,CATMDRNSGANVLTF,TGTGCCACCATGGACAGGAACTCTGGGGCCAACGTCCTGACTTTC
.,TRBJ2-5,TRBV10-3,.,CAMGWGGEETQYF,TGTGCCATGGGATGGGGAGGTGAAGAGACCCAGTACTTC
few,TRBJ2-7,TRBV3-1/TRBV3-2,TRBD1,CASSRRTGGNSYEQYF,TGTGCCAGCAGCCGCAGGACAGGGGGAAACTCCTACGAGCAGTACTTC
.,TRBJ1-6,TRBV7-8,TRBD1,CASSPGTDKRSPLHF,TGTGCCAGCAGTCCCGGGACAGATAAACGTTCACCCCTCCACTTT
.,TRBJ2-5,TRBV5-5,TRBD1,CASSLGGQLPGTQYF,TGTGCCAGCAGCTTAGGGGGACAGCTCCCTGGGACCCAGTACTTC
.,TRBJ1-3,TRBV10-3,.,CASREPRSGNTIYF,TGTGCCTCTCGTGAGCCCCGCTCTGGAAACACCATATATTTT
once,TRBJ1-1,TRBV6-5,.,CASLLVTEAFF,TGTGCCAGCTTATTAGTCACTGAAGCTTTCTTT
.,TRBJ2-3,TRBV5-1,.,CASSSLAVPTQYF,TGCGCCAGCAGCTCCTTAGCGGTCCCGACGCAGTATTTT
.,TRBJ2-2,TRBV9,TRBD2,CASSPASGTGELFF,TGTGCCAGCAGCCCGGCTAGCGGCACCGGGGAGCTGTTTTTT
.,TRBJ2-7,TRBV6-5,TRBD1,CASRWTGSREQYF,TGTGCCAGCAGGTGGACAGGGTCGAGGGAGCAGTACTTC
few,TRBJ2-3,TRBV5-4,TRBD2,CASSFPGLGSTDTQYF,TGTGCCAGCAGCTTCCCGGGACTAGGGAGCACAGATACGCAGTATTTT
once,TRBJ1-2,TRBV30,.,CAWERGTTNYGYTF,TGTGCCTGGGAGCGGGGCACGACTAACTATGGCTACACCTTC
once,TRBJ1-2,TRBV12-5,.,CASGLEVLNGANYGYTF,TGTGCTAGTGGTTTGGAGGTTTTAAACGGAGCTAACTATGGCTACACCTTC
.,TRBJ2-5,TRBV19,.,CASSAWGGRETQYF,TGTGCCAGTAGCGCGTGGGGGGGGCGAGAGACCCAGTACTTC
.,TRBJ1-2,TRBV9,TRBD1,CASSRSNPGQGAGGYTF,TGTGCCAGCAGTCGGTCCAACCCGGGACAGGGGGCAGGTGGCTACACCTTC
once,TRBJ1-4,TRBV4-3,TRBD1,CASSQTGGYEREKLFF,TGCGCCAGCAGCCAAACAGGGGGCTATGAACGTGAAAAACTGTTTTTT
.,TRBJ1-1,TRBV6-1,.,CASSESGMANTEAFF,TGTGCCAGCAGTGAATCCGGGATGGCGAACACTGAAGCTTTCTTT
.,TRBJ2-2,TRBV3-1/TRBV3-2,.,CASSQVAGNTGELFF,TGTGCCAGCAGCCAAGTGGCAGGTAACACCGGGGAGCTGTTTTTT
once,TRBJ1-4,TRBV6-4,.,CASRIPSSLTVVGLFF,TGTGCCAGCAGAATCCCGTCCTCTCTTACGGTAGTCGGACTGTTTTTT
.,TRBJ2-3,TRBV24-1,TRBD2,CATSDPLRRTSGGTDTQYF,TGTGCCACCAGTGACCCCCTCCGGAGGACTAGCGGGGGTACAGATACGCAGTATTTT
.,TRBJ1-1,TRBV6-1,.,CASSDRTVNTEAFF,TGTGCCAGCAGTGACCGCACAGTGAACACTGAAGCTTTCTTT